Listed here is a single T cell receptor beta chain. Its antigen is still unknown. Time point meaning: week 23, last vaccination. With topical imiquimod, each dose of the vaccine consisted of 300 ug of mutant IDH1 20-mer peptide. Libraries were prepared by immunoSEQ multiplex PCR; TCRdb keeps only in-frame clonotypes and omits some of them. The table includes roughly 60,000 clones, under 90% detected once. This sample was taken from a study of a mutant IDH1 vaccine in newly diagnosed glioma. This material consisted of PBMCs, taken from a glioma patient whose treatment included an IDH1 peptide vaccine. The clonotype originates from a middle-aged man with glioma.

The CDR3 protein is CASSRTDRYPPLHF. The CDR3 DNA reads as TGTGCCAGCAGCCGGACCGACAGGTATCCTCCCCTCCACTTT. This chain uses TRBV28 with TRBJ1-6; maybe TRBD1 (6 bases). The CDR3 consists of 14 residues. Per the germline V gene, CDR1 is MDHEN and CDR2 is SYDVKM. Trimming shortened V by 6 bases and J by 13 bases, and 19 bases separated the two germline ends.